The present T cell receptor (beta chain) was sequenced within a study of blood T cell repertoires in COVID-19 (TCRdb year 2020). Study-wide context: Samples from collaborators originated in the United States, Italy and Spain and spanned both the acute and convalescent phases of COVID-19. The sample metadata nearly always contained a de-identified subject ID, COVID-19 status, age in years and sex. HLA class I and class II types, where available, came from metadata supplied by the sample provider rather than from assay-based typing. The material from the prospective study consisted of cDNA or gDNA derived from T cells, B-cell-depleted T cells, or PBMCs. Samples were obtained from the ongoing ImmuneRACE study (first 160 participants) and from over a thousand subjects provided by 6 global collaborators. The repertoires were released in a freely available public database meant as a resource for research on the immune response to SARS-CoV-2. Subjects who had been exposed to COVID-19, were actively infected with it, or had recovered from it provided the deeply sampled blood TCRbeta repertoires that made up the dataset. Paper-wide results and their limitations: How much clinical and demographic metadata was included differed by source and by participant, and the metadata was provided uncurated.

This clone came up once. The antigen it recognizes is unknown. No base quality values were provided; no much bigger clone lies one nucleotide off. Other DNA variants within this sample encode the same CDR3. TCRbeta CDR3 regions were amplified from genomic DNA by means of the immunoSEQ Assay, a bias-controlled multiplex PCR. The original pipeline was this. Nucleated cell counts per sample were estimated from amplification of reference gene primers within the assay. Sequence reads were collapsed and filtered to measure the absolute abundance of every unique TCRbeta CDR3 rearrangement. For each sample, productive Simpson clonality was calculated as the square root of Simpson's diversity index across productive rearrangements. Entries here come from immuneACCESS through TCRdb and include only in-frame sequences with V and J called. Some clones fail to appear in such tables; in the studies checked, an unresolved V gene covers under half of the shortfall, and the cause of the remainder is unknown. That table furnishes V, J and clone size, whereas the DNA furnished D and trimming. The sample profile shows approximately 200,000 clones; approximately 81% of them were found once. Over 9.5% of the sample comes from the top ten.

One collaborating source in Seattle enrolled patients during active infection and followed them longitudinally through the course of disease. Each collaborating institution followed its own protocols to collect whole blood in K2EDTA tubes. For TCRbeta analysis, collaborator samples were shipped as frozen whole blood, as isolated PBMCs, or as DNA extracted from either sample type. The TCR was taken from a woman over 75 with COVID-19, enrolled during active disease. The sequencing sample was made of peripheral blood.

The nucleotide sequence is TGCGCCAGCAGCCAATCGCCGGGACAGAACTATGGCTACACCTTC. Its amino acids are CASSQSPGQNYGYTF. This chain joins TRBV4-1 to TRBJ1-2; 7 bases in the junction line up with TRBD1. Here V drops 2 bases and J drops 2 bases, and the junction holds 5 bases not matched to any gene. Including cysteine and phenylalanine, the CDR3 has 15 amino acids. Just the 45-base CDR3 DNA is kept, in frame starting at base 1. The germline V gene gives CDR1 as MGHRA and CDR2 as YSYEKL.